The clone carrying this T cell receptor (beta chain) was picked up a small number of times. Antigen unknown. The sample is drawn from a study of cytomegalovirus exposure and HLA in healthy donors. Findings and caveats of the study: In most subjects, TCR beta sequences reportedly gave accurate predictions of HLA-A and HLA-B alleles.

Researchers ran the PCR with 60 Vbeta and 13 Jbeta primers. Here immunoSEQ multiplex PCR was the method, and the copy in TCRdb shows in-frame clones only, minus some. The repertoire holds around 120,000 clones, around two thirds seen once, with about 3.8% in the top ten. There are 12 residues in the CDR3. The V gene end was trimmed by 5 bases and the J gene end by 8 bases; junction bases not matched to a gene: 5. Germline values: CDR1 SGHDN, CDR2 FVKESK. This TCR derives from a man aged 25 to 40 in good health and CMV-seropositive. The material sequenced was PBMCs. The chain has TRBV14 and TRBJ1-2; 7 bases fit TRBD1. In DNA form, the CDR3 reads TGTGCCAGCAGCTATACAGGGGTAGGCTACACCTTC. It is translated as CASSYTGVGYTF.